The rows below give T cell receptor beta chains drawn from one sample of a study of blood T cell repertoires in COVID-19. Profiling relied on immunoSEQ multiplex PCR, and the TCRdb table lists in-frame clones only, not all of them. This repertoire shows over 110,000 clones, about 87% found once; its top ten account for 1.7%. The sequencing input was peripheral blood. The receptor source for this set is a woman aged 45-60 years with acute or convalescent COVID-19. Each CDR3 is given with its conserved first and last residue. The D gene is left open where the match is weak. Clone size is stated in some rows and not others, as once, few, many or a class when expanded.

CDR3 DNA	CDR3 protein	D gene	V gene	J gene	clone size
TGTGCCAGCAGACTAGCGGGAGAATACGAGCAGTACTTC	CASRLAGEYEQYF	TRBD2	TRBV7-6	TRBJ2-7	.
TGTGCCAGCAGTTTCTTGAACACTGAAGCTTTCTTT	CASSFLNTEAFF	.	TRBV12-3/TRBV12-4	TRBJ1-1	.
TGTGCCAGCAGCCCGAGTATGGAGGGCCTAGGGGAGTATTTT	CASSPSMEGLGEYF	.	TRBV3-1/TRBV3-2	TRBJ2-3	.
TGCAGTCCACAGGGTTTGGCTGAAGCTTTCTTT	CSPQGLAEAFF	.	TRBV20-1	TRBJ1-1	.
TGCGCCAGCAGCTTGGAAATTATCTCGGTAATGAACACTGAAGCTTTCTTT	CASSLEIISVMNTEAFF	.	TRBV5-1	TRBJ1-1	.
TGTGCCAGCAGTCCCTGGACAGGGGAGAACACTGAAGCTTTCTTT	CASSPWTGENTEAFF	TRBD1	TRBV27	TRBJ1-1	.
TGTGCCAGCAGTTTAATGACAGGGCGAGTGAACACTGAAGCTTTCTTT	CASSLMTGRVNTEAFF	TRBD1	TRBV27	TRBJ1-1	.
TGTGCCAGTATACCGACAGGGGTGGAACCTGGGGCCGGGGAGCTGTTTTTT	CASIPTGVEPGAGELFF	TRBD1	TRBV19	TRBJ2-2	.
TGTGCCAGCAGCCTAAGTCCCATACACGAGCAGTACTTC	CASSLSPIHEQYF	.	TRBV28	TRBJ2-7	.
TGTGCCAGCAGTTTCGACAGGGGTGGGACTGAAGCTTTCTTT	CASSFDRGGTEAFF	TRBD1	TRBV11-2	TRBJ1-1	.
TGTGCCAGCAGTTATGGGACAGGGTTTAATTCACCCCTCCACTTT	CASSYGTGFNSPLHF	TRBD1	TRBV27	TRBJ1-6	.
TGTGCCACCAGTGATTCCTCCGGGACAGGGGTCACTGAAGCTTTCTTT	CATSDSSGTGVTEAFF	TRBD1	TRBV24-1	TRBJ1-1	few
TGTGCCAGCTCACCCCCCGGGAGTAACACCATATATTTT	CASSPPGSNTIYF	.	TRBV18	TRBJ1-3	.
TGTGCCAGCAGTGAAGGGGAGGGGGTCTATGGCTACACCTTC	CASSEGEGVYGYTF	.	TRBV2	TRBJ1-2	.
TGTGCCAGTCAAGAGGACGGGGAGCTGTTTTTT	CASQEDGELFF	.	TRBV19	TRBJ2-2	.
TGTGCCAGCAGCTTGGACGCAGTCACCTTGAACACTGAAGCTTTCTTT	CASSLDAVTLNTEAFF	.	TRBV5-4	TRBJ1-1	.
TGTGCCAGTAGTATATACCCAGGGAACTATGGCTACACCTTC	CASSIYPGNYGYTF	.	TRBV19	TRBJ1-2	.
TGTGCCAGCAGGGGGGACAGGGGGTCTTACAATGAGCAGTTCTTC	CASRGDRGSYNEQFF	TRBD1	TRBV2	TRBJ2-1	.
TGTGCCAGCAGTTTAGGACAGGGAAAGACCCAGTACTTC	CASSLGQGKTQYF	TRBD1	TRBV12-3/TRBV12-4	TRBJ2-5	.
TGTGCCAGCAGCCAAGATCTTATAGCGGGAGGCGAGCAGTTCTTC	CASSQDLIAGGEQFF	TRBD2	TRBV3-1/TRBV3-2	TRBJ2-1	.
TGTGCCAGCAGCTTGGGGCCGACTAGCGCCCGCTCCTACGAGCAGTACTTC	CASSLGPTSARSYEQYF	TRBD2	TRBV5-4	TRBJ2-7	.
TGTGCCAGCAGCGTATCCTCCTGGGTAGCGCCGAACACTGAAGCTTTCTTT	CASSVSSWVAPNTEAFF	.	TRBV9	TRBJ1-1	.